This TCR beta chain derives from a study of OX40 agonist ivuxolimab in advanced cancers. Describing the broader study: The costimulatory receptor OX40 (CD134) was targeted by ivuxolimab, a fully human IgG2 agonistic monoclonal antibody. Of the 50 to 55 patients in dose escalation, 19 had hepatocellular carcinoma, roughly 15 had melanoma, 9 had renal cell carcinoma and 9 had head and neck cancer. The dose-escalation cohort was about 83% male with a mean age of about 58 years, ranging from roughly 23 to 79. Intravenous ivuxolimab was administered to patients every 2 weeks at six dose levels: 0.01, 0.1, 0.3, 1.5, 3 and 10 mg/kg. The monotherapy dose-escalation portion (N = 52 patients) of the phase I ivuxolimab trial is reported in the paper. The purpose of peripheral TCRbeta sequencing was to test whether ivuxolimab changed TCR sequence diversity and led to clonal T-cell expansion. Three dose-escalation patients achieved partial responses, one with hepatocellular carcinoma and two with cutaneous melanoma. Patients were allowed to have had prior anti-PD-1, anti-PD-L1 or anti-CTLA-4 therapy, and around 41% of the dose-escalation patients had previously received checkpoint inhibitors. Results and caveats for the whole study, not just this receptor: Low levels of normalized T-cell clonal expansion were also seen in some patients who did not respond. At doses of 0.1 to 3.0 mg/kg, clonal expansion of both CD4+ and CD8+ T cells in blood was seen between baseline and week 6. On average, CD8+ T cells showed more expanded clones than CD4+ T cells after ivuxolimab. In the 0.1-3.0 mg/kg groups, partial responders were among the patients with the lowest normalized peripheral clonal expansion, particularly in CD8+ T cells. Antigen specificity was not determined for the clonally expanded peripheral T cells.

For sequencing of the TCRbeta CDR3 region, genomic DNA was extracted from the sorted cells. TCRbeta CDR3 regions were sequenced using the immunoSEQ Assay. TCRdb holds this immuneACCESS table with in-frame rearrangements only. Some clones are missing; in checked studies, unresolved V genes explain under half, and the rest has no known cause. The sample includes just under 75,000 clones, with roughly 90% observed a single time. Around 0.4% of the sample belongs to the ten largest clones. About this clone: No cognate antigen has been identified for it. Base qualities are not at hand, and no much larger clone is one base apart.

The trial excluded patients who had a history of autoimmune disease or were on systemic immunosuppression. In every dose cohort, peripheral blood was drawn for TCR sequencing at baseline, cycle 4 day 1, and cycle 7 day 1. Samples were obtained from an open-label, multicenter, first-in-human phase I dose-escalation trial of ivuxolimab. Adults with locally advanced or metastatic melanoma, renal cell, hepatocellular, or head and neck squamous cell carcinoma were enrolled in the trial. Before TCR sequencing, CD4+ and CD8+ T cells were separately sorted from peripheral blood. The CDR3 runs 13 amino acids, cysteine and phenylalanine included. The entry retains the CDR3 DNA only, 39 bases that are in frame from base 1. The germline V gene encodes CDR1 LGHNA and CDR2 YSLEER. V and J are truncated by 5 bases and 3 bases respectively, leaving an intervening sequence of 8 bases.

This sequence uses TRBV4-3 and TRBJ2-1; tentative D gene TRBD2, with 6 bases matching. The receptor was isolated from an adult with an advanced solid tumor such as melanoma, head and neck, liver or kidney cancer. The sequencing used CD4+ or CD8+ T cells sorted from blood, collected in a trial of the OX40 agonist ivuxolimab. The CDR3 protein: CASSETSYNEQFF. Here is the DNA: TGCGCCAGCAGCGAGACTAGCTACAATGAGCAGTTCTTC.